This T cell receptor beta chain comes out of a study of CD8+ T cells in alopecia areata. With regard to this clone: Its antigen is still unknown.

cDNA reverse transcribed from extracted RNA served as the sequencing template. Assay used: immunoSEQ multiplex PCR; TCRdb lists only in-frame clones, some missing. The sample records around 120,000 clones, less than 50% being singletons. Lesional scalp punch biopsies and peripheral blood came from alopecia areata patients. Starting from PBMCs, sorting isolated CD4+ and CD8+ T cells. Whole-study findings and limits: Lesional scalp displayed greater clonality than normal scalp, most notably in alopecia totalis/universalis.

This CDR3 region has 12 residues. Germline loops: CDR1 SGHNT, CDR2 YYREEE (reference sequence). The ends lost 7 bases at V and 4 bases at J; junction bases unmatched: 4. The sequenced sample consisted of NKG2D-low CD8+ T cells sorted from blood. This chain connects TRBV5-4 to TRBJ2-5, with 7 bases lining up with TRBD2. The sequence was collected from a human donor with alopecia areata. The CDR3 sequence is CASAGEGETQYF. The CDR3 nucleotides are TGTGCCAGCGCTGGGGAGGGAGAGACCCAGTACTTC.